These T cell receptor beta chains were read from a single sample in a study of PD-L1 blockade in urothelial cancer. The method was immunoSEQ multiplex PCR; TCRdb's version includes in-frame clones alone and lacks a portion of them. The sample shows about 74,000 clones, about nine tenths of them seen only once. This specimen was PBMCs, taken around atezolizumab (anti-PD-L1) treatment. The origin of the receptors is a man between 65 and 85 years old with urothelial cancer. Each CDR3 is given with its conserved first and last residue. The D gene is left open where the match is weak. Expanded clones get a size class; other rows say once, few or many, or leave the size out.

len	d_gene	j_gene	abundance	v_gene	CDR3nt	CDR3aa
11	-	TRBJ2-7	-	TRBV7-2	TGTGCCAGCAGCGCCCGACTAGAAGAATCTTTC	CASSARLEESF
15	-	TRBJ2-7	-	TRBV11-2	TGTGCCAGCAGCCAAACTCTGGGAGGAGTGAGCGAGCAGTACTTC	CASSQTLGGVSEQYF
17	TRBD2	TRBJ2-7	few	TRBV11-2	TGTGCCAGCAGCTTAGTAGTGGCTAGCGGGAGTCTGAACGAGCAGTACTTC	CASSLVVASGSLNEQYF
14	-	TRBJ1-1	-	TRBV4-1	TGCGCCAGCAGCCAAGGGGCATTTGGCACTGAAGCTTTCTTT	CASSQGAFGTEAFF
16	TRBD2	TRBJ2-3	-	TRBV9	TGTGCCAGCAGCGTATCTAGCGGGAGGGCTACAGATACGCAGTATTTT	CASSVSSGRATDTQYF
16	TRBD1	TRBJ1-5	-	TRBV28	TGTGCCAGCAGTTTCCCGACAGGGGAGTACGGTCAGCCCCAGCATTTT	CASSFPTGEYGQPQHF
20	TRBD2	TRBJ2-4	-	TRBV5-1	TGCGCCAGCAGCTTGGAACCCCCTAGCGGGAGGGCCGAGGCCAAAAACATTCAGTACTTC	CASSLEPPSGRAEAKNIQYF
18	TRBD1	TRBJ1-1	-	TRBV5-3	TGTGCCAGATCAGAACGGAGAGGGACAGGGGGTGTGTGCACTGAAGCTTTCTTT	CARSERRGTGGVCTEAFF
14	TRBD2	TRBJ2-1	-	TRBV29-1	TGCAGCGTCATACTAGCGGGCCTTTGGAATGAGCAGTTCTTC	CSVILAGLWNEQFF
14	-	TRBJ1-1	-	TRBV19	TGTGCCAGTAGAGACAGGTCGGGAGGCACTGAAGCTTTCTTT	CASRDRSGGTEAFF
15	TRBD1	TRBJ2-7	-	TRBV28	TGTGCCAGCACTTCTACCGGGACAGGAATCCGCGAGCAGTACTTC	CASTSTGTGIREQYF
15	TRBD1	TRBJ1-5	once	TRBV28	TGTGCCAGCACCCGAACCAGGGGGTTCAATCAGCCCCAGCATTTT	CASTRTRGFNQPQHF
16	TRBD1	TRBJ2-1	few	TRBV5-1	TGCGCCAGCAGCTTACAGGGGGCGAGGGTCGACAATGAGCAGTTCTTC	CASSLQGARVDNEQFF
14	TRBD2	TRBJ2-7	-	TRBV6-6	TGTGCCAGCAGTTGGGGCGGGAGAAACGACGAGCAGTACTTC	CASSWGGRNDEQYF
13	-	TRBJ1-4	few	TRBV19	TGTGCCAGTAGTATCGCTAGGGGCGAAAAACTGTTTTTT	CASSIARGEKLFF